This T cell receptor beta chain was sequenced in a study of radiotherapy plus CTLA-4 blockade in lung cancer. Overall study context: In roughly 17% of patients, objective responses were seen; 31% had disease control.

The method was immunoSEQ multiplex PCR; TCRdb's version includes in-frame clones alone and lacks a portion of them. Found here are about 57,000 clones, around 79% of them singletons; the top ten hold around 16%. On this clone: Antigen: not known.

Study-wide findings and caveats: Tumor-derived TCR clones expanded in blood after radiotherapy plus ipilimumab. How blood T cell clones changed early, along with interferon-beta, reportedly forecast response best.

Source: peripheral blood, taken from a patient treated with radiotherapy plus ipilimumab. The clonotype originates from a human donor with non-small cell lung cancer who had a complete response to radiotherapy plus ipilimumab.

CDR3 in amino acids: CASSSQGSYNSPLHF. In DNA form, the CDR3 reads TGTGCCAGCAGCTCCCAGGGCTCCTATAATTCACCCCTCCACTTT. The chain joins TRBV7-8 to TRBJ1-6; weak D call: TRBD1 (5 bases). Trimming cost V 4 bases and J 0 bases, with 7 bases left between them. Per the germline V gene, CDR1 is SGHVS and CDR2 is FQNEAQ. There are 15 residues in the CDR3. The full variable domain, in which reference TRBV7-8 and TRBJ1-6 provide the parts outside the CDR3, is GAGVSQSPRYKVAKRGQDVALRCDPISGHVSLFWYQQALGQGPEFLTYFQNEAQLDKSGLPSDRFFAERPEGSVSTLKIQRTQQEDSAVYLCASSSQGSYNSPLHFGNGTRLTVT.